Each of the 20 T cell receptor beta chains below was sequenced from the same sample in a study of T cell changes during pregnancy in multiple sclerosis. This table comes from immunoSEQ multiplex PCR, and its TCRdb copy is limited to in-frame clones, with some not included. Counted here are about 59,000 clones, around 94% occurring once; the ten biggest clones make up over 2%. Sequenced material: CD8+ T cells from peripheral blood mononuclear cells, taken after pregnancy. Every receptor here comes from a female donor with multiple sclerosis, enrolled in a pregnancy study.

The genes are TRBV13 and TRBJ2-1, with 9 bases aligning to TRBD2. CDR3 length: 14 residues. Losses at the gene ends were 7 bases for V and 7 bases for J; bases not matched to a gene: 8. Germline V CDR1 and CDR2: PRHDT, FYEKMQ (reference sequence). CDR3 region: CASNPRGRENEQFF. The CDR3 nucleotides are TGTGCCAGCAACCCCCGCGGGAGGGAAAATGAGCAGTTCTTC.

The chain is built from TRBV2 and TRBJ2-7; 9 nucleotides align to TRBD2. CDR3 length: 16 amino acids. With 1 base clipped from V and 5 bases from J, the junction kept 9 bases outside the gene matches. CDR1 SNHLY and CDR2 FYNNEI come from the germline V gene. This chain's CDR3 is CASSEGGTSGRNEQYF. In nucleotides, the CDR3 is TGTGCCAGCAGTGAAGGTGGAACTAGCGGGCGAAACGAGCAGTACTTC.

The genes are TRBV2 and TRBJ2-2; D possibly corresponds to TRBD1 (5 bases). This CDR3 contains 14 residues. The germline V gene has CDR1 SNHLY and CDR2 FYNNEI. V was trimmed by 6 bases and J by 7 bases, leaving 15 bases between them. CDR3 in DNA: TGTGCCAGCAGCGCTGACAGCTCCCGCGGGGAGCTGTTTTTT. Protein product: CASSADSSRGELFF. The variable domain in full, completed from reference TRBV2 and TRBJ2-2, reads EPEVTQTPSHQVTQMGQEVILRCVPISNHLYFYWYRQILGQKVEFLVSFYNNEISEKSEIFDDQFSVERPDGSNFTLKIRSTKLEDSAMYFCASSADSSRGELFFGEGSRLTVL.

J is TRBJ2-3 and V is TRBV7-6; 8 bases map to TRBD2. Trimming at V came to 4 bases and at J to 2 bases, leaving 5 bases not matched to a gene. The germline gives CDR1 SGHVS, CDR2 FNYEAQ. This CDR3 is 15 amino acids long. The CDR3 here is CASSSTSGFTDTQYF. The CDR3 DNA follows: TGTGCCAGCAGCTCCACTAGCGGCTTCACAGATACGCAGTATTTT.

This sequence joins TRBV5-6 and TRBJ1-2; TRBD1 is a possible D gene (5 bases). The length of the CDR3 is 14 residues. Germline values: CDR1 SGHDT, CDR2 YYEEEE. Trimming removed 2 bases from V and 2 bases from J, with 10 bases in between. The CDR3 nucleotides read TGTGCCAGCAGCTTAGTCCGGGGGAACTATGGCTACACCTTC. Translation gives CASSLVRGNYGYTF.

The chain recombines TRBV27 with TRBJ2-4; D might be TRBD1 (5 bases). Trimming stripped 1 base from V and 8 bases from J, with 15 bases between. The CDR3 length is 15 residues. Germline V gene sequence: CDR1 MNHEY, CDR2 SMNVEV (reference sequence). CDR3 DNA sequence: TGTGCCAGCAGTTTATTGGCAGGGTCGAGAGACATTCAGTACTTC. This gives the protein CASSLLAGSRDIQYF.

This chain joins TRBV5-6 and TRBJ2-2; 10 bases match TRBD2. The CDR3 is 15 residues long. Germline CDR1 and CDR2: SGHDT and YYEEEE. Trimming removed 5 bases from V and 5 bases from J; junction bases left unmatched: 6. The CDR3 bases are TGTGCCAGCAGTAGAGCGGGAGGGCCGACCGGGGAGCTGTTTTTT. It translates to CASSRAGGPTGELFF.

J is TRBJ2-7 and V is TRBV19; 7 bases fit TRBD2. Trimming at V came to 5 bases and at J to 0 bases, leaving 4 bases not matched to a gene. Germline CDR1 reads LNHDA; CDR2 reads SQIVND (reference sequence). The CDR3 totals 14 residues. For the CDR3, the DNA is TGTGCCAGTAGTGCGACTAGCTTCTCCTACGAGCAGTACTTC. Protein sequence: CASSATSFSYEQYF.

This chain links TRBV5-6 with TRBJ1-1, with 7 bases aligning to TRBD1. The CDR3 runs 13 residues. V lost 1 base to trimming and J lost 4 bases; unmatched junction nucleotides: 1. Germline V CDR1 and CDR2: SGHDT, YYEEEE. The CDR3, as DNA: TGTGCCAGCAGCTTGACAGGGGCCACTGAAGCTTTCTTT. It specifies CASSLTGATEAFF.

The chain couples TRBV10-2 to TRBJ1-2, with a possible D match to TRBD1 (6 bases). The CDR3 is 15 amino acids. V lost 3 bases, J lost 1 base, and 12 bases lay in between. Germline V CDR1 and CDR2: WSHSY, SAAADI. The CDR3 region is CASSEPGHINYGYTF. The CDR3, as DNA: TGCGCCAGCAGTGAACCGGGACACATTAACTATGGCTACACCTTC.

The chain is built from TRBV18 and TRBJ2-1, with 7 bases that match TRBD1. The CDR3 is 14 amino acids. V was clipped by 3 bases and J by 5 bases; unmatched bases: 4. Germline V gives CDR1 KGHSH, CDR2 LQKENI. The DNA for the CDR3 is TGTGCCAGCTCACCGGAGGACAGGCACAATGAGCAGTTCTTC. This gives the protein CASSPEDRHNEQFF.

This rearrangement joins TRBV30 to TRBJ2-7; tentative D call: TRBD2 (5 bases). This CDR3 has 13 amino acids. Germline CDR1 is GTSNPN and CDR2 is SVGIG (reference sequence). V was cut by 1 base and J by 2 bases, with 9 bases left in between. Here the CDR3 DNA reads TGTGCCTGGAGTGCGGGGAGTGCCTACGAGCAGTACTTC. The encoded protein is CAWSAGSAYEQYF. The full variable domain, completed using reference TRBV30 and TRBJ2-7, is SQTIHQWPATLVQPVGSPLSLECTVEGTSNPNLYWYRQAAGRGLQLLFYSVGIGQISSEVPQNLSASRPQDRQFILSSKKLLLSDSGFYLCAWSAGSAYEQYFGPGTRLTVT.

This chain links TRBV2 with TRBJ2-7; 8 bases are a match to TRBD2. Germline CDR1 is SNHLY and CDR2 is FYNNEI. V lost 4 bases, J lost 0 bases, and 5 bases stayed unmatched. The CDR3 runs 15 residues. Here the CDR3 reads CASSVLSGSSYEQYF. The CDR3 DNA sequence: TGTGCCAGCAGTGTATTAAGCGGGAGCTCCTACGAGCAGTACTTC.

Only one count was recorded for this clone. The genes are TRBV7-9 and TRBJ1-1; unclear D gene. V gave up 0 bases and J gave up 0 bases, with 5 bases separating them. Germline values: CDR1 SEHNR, CDR2 FQNEAQ (reference sequence). The CDR3 sequence is 14 residues long. The CDR3 sequence is CASSLAQMNTEAFF. CDR3 DNA: TGTGCCAGCAGCTTAGCACAGATGAACACTGAAGCTTTCTTT.

The chain couples TRBV29-1 to TRBJ1-1, with 8 bases identical to TRBD1. Germline loops: CDR1 SQVTM, CDR2 ANQGSEA. V shed 0 bases, J shed 7 bases, and the junction held 10 bases outside the gene matches. The CDR3 is made up of 15 amino acids. The DNA for the CDR3 is TGCAGCGTTGAAGATATCGGCCCGACAGGGGTTGAAGCTTTCTTT. Its protein is CSVEDIGPTGVEAFF.

The chain joins TRBV27 to TRBJ2-7; maybe TRBD1 (5 bases). Trimming took 0 bases from V and 6 from J, leaving 12 bases between them. This CDR3 spans 14 amino acids. Looked up from germline, CDR1 is MNHEY and CDR2 is SMNVEV (reference sequence). Here the CDR3 reads CASSLSGRVGEQYF. DNA for the CDR3: TGTGCCAGCAGTTTATCCGGCAGGGTGGGCGAGCAGTACTTC.

The genes are TRBV4-1 and TRBJ2-7, with 8 bases matching TRBD2. The CDR3 length is 14 residues. The V segment lost 3 bases and the J segment 6 bases; nucleotides outside the gene matches: 7. CDR1 is MGHRA, CDR2 YSYEKL, per germline. CDR3 region: CASSHPGLDREQYF. The CDR3 DNA sequence: TGCGCCAGCAGCCACCCGGGACTAGATCGCGAGCAGTACTTC.

The rearrangement joins TRBV28 to TRBJ2-7; the D gene is possibly TRBD2 (6 bases). Deletions cut 7 bases from V and 5 bases from J, with 15 bases between. Per germline, CDR1 MDHEN and CDR2 SYDVKM. The CDR3 has 13 amino acids. The CDR3 sequence: CASITETSNEQYF. The DNA of the CDR3 is TGTGCCAGCATCACTGAAACTAGCAACGAGCAGTACTTC.

The J gene is TRBJ2-7, the V gene TRBV7-9; 9 bases line up with TRBD1. Trimming at V came to 7 bases and at J to 5 bases, leaving 9 bases not matched to a gene. Germline V gene sequence: CDR1 SEHNR, CDR2 FQNEAQ (reference sequence). The length of the CDR3 is 14 residues. CDR3 nucleotide sequence: TGTGCCAGCAACCTACAGGGGGCTAAGGACGAGCAGTACTTC. It yields the protein CASNLQGAKDEQYF.

V gene TRBV28 combines with J gene TRBJ1-1; D is ambiguous. Germline CDR1 MDHEN, CDR2 SYDVKM. The CDR3 consists of 11 residues. V was trimmed by 9 bases and J by 3 bases, leaving 8 bases between them. The CDR3 DNA is TGTGCCAGTAGTCGGTACACTGAAGCTTTCTTT. Translating it yields CASSRYTEAFF.